This is a list of T cell receptor beta chains from one sample in a study of T cell responses to AZD1222 COVID-19 vaccine. Assay: immunoSEQ multiplex PCR; the TCRdb copy retains only in-frame clones and omits some. The sample has 150,000 to 200,000 clones, approximately 90% seen once; the top ten hold roughly 4.3%. This specimen consisted of peripheral blood, obtained 28 days after the second AZD1222 dose. The receptors were sampled from an adult who received the AZD1222 COVID-19 vaccine. The CDR3 runs from the conserved cysteine through the conserved F or W. Each record gives: J gene, D gene, clone size, V gene, CDR3 length, CDR3 protein, CDR3 DNA. A D gene is named only where the DNA matches it firmly. Clone size is stated in some rows and not others, as once, few, many or a class when expanded.

TRBJ1-1,.,.,TRBV3-1/TRBV3-2,13,CASSLSLNTEAFF,TGTGCCAGCAGCCTGTCTCTGAACACTGAAGCTTTCTTT
TRBJ1-3,.,once,TRBV19,15,CASSSPAVRGNTIYF,TGTGCCAGTAGTAGTCCTGCGGTTCGAGGAAACACCATATATTTT
TRBJ1-2,.,once,TRBV12-3/TRBV12-4,12,CASCADSYGYTF,TGTGCCAGTTGCGCCGACAGCTATGGCTACACCTTC
TRBJ1-6,TRBD1,.,TRBV6-1,16,CASSGDRALLNSPLHF,TGTGCCAGCAGTGGGGACAGGGCCCTGCTTAATTCACCCCTCCACTTT
TRBJ1-1,.,.,TRBV5-1,14,CASSLESAGTEAFF,TGCGCCAGCAGCTTGGAATCTGCAGGCACTGAAGCTTTCTTT
TRBJ1-2,TRBD1,.,TRBV27,13,CASTRDRGSGYTF,TGTGCCAGCACACGCGACAGGGGCTCGGGCTACACCTTC
TRBJ1-6,TRBD1,.,TRBV3-1/TRBV3-2,13,CASSAGGNSPLHF,TGTGCCAGCAGTGCAGGGGGGAATTCACCCCTCCACTTT
TRBJ2-2,.,once,TRBV27,15,CASSFWPRGTGELFF,TGTGCCAGCAGTTTCTGGCCCCGCGGCACCGGGGAGCTGTTTTTT
TRBJ2-3,.,.,TRBV4-2,15,CASSQELRATDTQYF,TGTGCCAGCAGCCAAGAGTTGAGGGCCACAGATACGCAGTATTTT
TRBJ1-6,.,few,TRBV15,14,CATRQMEGFSPLHF,TGTGCCACCAGGCAAATGGAGGGGTTTTCACCCCTCCACTTT
TRBJ2-7,TRBD2,.,TRBV4-1,15,CASRILAGELYEQYF,TGCGCCAGCAGGATACTAGCGGGGGAACTCTACGAGCAGTACTTC
TRBJ2-4,.,once,TRBV19,12,CASSIAGDIQYF,TGTGCCAGTAGTATTGCCGGGGACATTCAGTACTTC
TRBJ2-3,.,.,TRBV6-5,13,CASTPPGTDTQYF,TGTGCCAGCACCCCACCAGGGACAGATACGCAGTATTTT
TRBJ1-1,TRBD1,.,TRBV12-3/TRBV12-4,13,CASRSTGATEAFF,TGTGCCAGCAGATCGACAGGGGCGACTGAAGCTTTCTTT
TRBJ1-2,TRBD1,.,TRBV18,18,CASSPFSPDRSTISDYTF,TGTGCCAGCTCACCATTTTCCCCGGACAGGAGTACCATCAGCGACTACACCTTC
TRBJ2-1,TRBD2,.,TRBV3-1/TRBV3-2,16,CASSLTAGGTNNEQFF,TGTGCCAGCAGCCTGACAGCGGGGGGCACAAACAATGAGCAGTTCTTC
TRBJ1-6,TRBD1,.,TRBV6-4,14,CASSRGAPGSPLHF,TGTGCCAGCAGCAGGGGGGCCCCTGGGTCACCCCTCCACTTT
TRBJ1-2,TRBD1,few,TRBV29-1,12,CSVASGGAGYTF,TGCAGCGTCGCTTCAGGGGGTGCTGGCTACACCTTC
TRBJ2-1,.,.,TRBV9,16,CASSVVGRGSYNEQFF,TGTGCCAGCAGCGTAGTAGGGCGGGGCTCCTACAATGAGCAGTTCTTC
TRBJ2-7,.,few,TRBV7-9,14,CASSRDFGTYEQYF,TGTGCCAGCAGCAGGGATTTCGGTACCTACGAGCAGTACTTC
TRBJ2-1,TRBD1,once,TRBV5-1,15,CASSPSRDSSNEQFF,TGCGCCAGCAGTCCTAGTCGGGACAGCTCCAATGAGCAGTTCTTC
TRBJ2-7,.,.,TRBV19,14,CASSILGSTYEQYF,TGTGCCAGTAGTATCCTGGGCTCAACCTACGAGCAGTACTTC
TRBJ1-6,.,.,TRBV30,14,CAWSVQLSNSPLHF,TGTGCCTGGAGTGTACAACTATCTAATTCACCCCTCCACTTT
TRBJ1-1,.,.,TRBV18,14,CASSPQDTRVGAFF,TGTGCCAGCTCACCACAAGACACAAGGGTGGGAGCTTTCTTT
TRBJ2-7,TRBD1,.,TRBV3-1/TRBV3-2,13,CASRGDRGYEQYF,TGTGCCAGCCGGGGGGACAGGGGCTACGAGCAGTACTTC
TRBJ1-4,.,.,TRBV24-1,14,CATSRDTGGEKLFF,TGTGCCACCAGTCGGGACACCGGGGGTGAAAAACTGTTTTTT
TRBJ1-2,TRBD1,once,TRBV25-1,15,CASSEDRQGRYGYTF,TGTGCCAGCAGTGAGGACCGACAGGGACGGTATGGCTACACCTTC
TRBJ2-1,.,.,TRBV24-1,12,CATSDQGHEQFF,TGTGCCACCAGTGACCAGGGACACGAGCAGTTCTTC
TRBJ1-1,.,.,TRBV2,13,CASSNLPNTEAFF,TGTGCCAGCAGTAACTTACCGAACACTGAAGCTTTCTTT
TRBJ2-1,TRBD2,.,TRBV5-4,13,CASSHPGRDEQFF,TGTGCCAGCAGCCACCCGGGGAGGGATGAGCAGTTCTTC
TRBJ1-6,.,.,TRBV27,14,CASSLLGGSSPLHF,TGTGCCAGCAGTTTATTAGGGGGGAGCTCACCCCTCCACTTT
TRBJ1-2,.,.,TRBV6-1,13,CASSEARDIGYTF,TGTGCCAGCAGTGAAGCCCGGGACATTGGCTACACCTTC
TRBJ1-1,.,.,TRBV2,13,CASSEEQNTEAFF,TGTGCCAGCAGTGAGGAACAGAACACTGAAGCTTTCTTT
TRBJ1-1,.,.,TRBV25-1,11,CASMGRTEAFF,TGTGCCAGCATGGGCCGCACTGAAGCTTTCTTT
TRBJ2-7,TRBD2,.,TRBV7-9,14,CASSLFVAGNEQYF,TGTGCCAGCAGCTTATTTGTAGCGGGAAACGAGCAGTACTTC
TRBJ1-6,.,once,TRBV9,13,CASTKNANSPLHF,TGTGCCAGCACCAAAAACGCGAATTCACCCCTCCACTTT
TRBJ2-7,.,.,TRBV21-1,21,CASSNVGAPQGTGGGLNEQYF,TGTGCCAGCAGCAATGTGGGGGCACCCCAGGGGACAGGGGGCGGGTTGAACGAGCAGTACTTC
TRBJ2-3,TRBD1,.,TRBV13,19,CASSPIPTGARSSTDTQYF,TGTGCCAGCAGCCCGATACCAACAGGGGCGAGATCTAGCACAGATACGCAGTATTTT
TRBJ1-1,.,.,TRBV6-5,14,CASSTMGDNTEAFF,TGTGCCAGCAGCACCATGGGAGACAACACTGAAGCTTTCTTT
TRBJ1-1,.,once,TRBV3-1/TRBV3-2,13,CASSQPGNTEAFF,TGTGCCAGCAGCCAACCCGGGAACACTGAAGCTTTCTTT
TRBJ2-5,.,.,TRBV7-9,14,CASSLTGGAGTQYF,TGTGCCAGCAGCTTAACTGGCGGGGCAGGGACCCAGTACTTC
TRBJ1-2,TRBD1,.,TRBV12-3/TRBV12-4,13,CASRPTGGPGYTF,TGTGCCAGCAGGCCTACAGGGGGCCCTGGCTACACCTTC
TRBJ1-1,.,.,TRBV12-3/TRBV12-4,12,CASTLGRREAFF,TGTGCCAGCACTCTAGGTCGGAGGGAAGCTTTCTTT
TRBJ2-7,TRBD1,.,TRBV29-1,15,CSVESPTGAAYEQYF,TGCAGCGTTGAATCTCCGACAGGGGCGGCCTACGAGCAGTACTTC
TRBJ2-5,.,.,TRBV19,11,CATTLGGTQYF,TGTGCCACCACCCTAGGAGGGACCCAGTACTTC
TRBJ1-2,.,few,TRBV6-5,12,CASSLNREGYTF,TGTGCCAGCAGCCTCAACAGGGAAGGCTACACCTTC
TRBJ2-3,.,.,TRBV5-1,15,CASRDSGQSTDTQYF,TGCGCCAGTAGGGACTCGGGACAGAGCACAGATACGCAGTATTTT
TRBJ1-2,.,.,TRBV19,13,CASSIEINYGYTF,TGTGCCAGTAGTATCGAGATTAACTATGGCTACACCTTC
TRBJ2-2,TRBD1,.,TRBV7-2,16,CASSLAIYRGGGELFF,TGTGCCAGCAGCTTGGCAATTTACAGGGGCGGCGGGGAGCTGTTTTTT
TRBJ1-3,TRBD1,.,TRBV19,14,CASIMTGRGNTIYF,TGTGCCAGTATTATGACAGGGCGCGGAAACACCATATATTTT
TRBJ2-3,TRBD2,.,TRBV28,16,CASRITGRLATDTQYF,TGTGCCAGCAGAATCACCGGGAGGCTAGCGACAGATACGCAGTATTTT
TRBJ1-1,.,.,TRBV6-5,14,CASSYSWRNTEAFF,TGTGCCAGCAGTTACTCGTGGAGAAACACTGAAGCTTTCTTT
TRBJ1-5,.,.,TRBV19,15,CASSGEQASYQPQHF,TGTGCCAGTAGTGGTGAACAGGCTTCTTATCAGCCCCAGCATTTT
TRBJ1-3,.,once,TRBV5-4,15,CASSLFSSSGNTIYF,TGTGCCAGCAGCTTGTTCTCGAGCTCTGGAAACACCATATATTTT
TRBJ1-1,.,.,TRBV5-4,15,CASSFRGVANTEAFF,TGTGCCAGCAGCTTTCGGGGCGTGGCGAACACTGAAGCTTTCTTT
TRBJ2-2,.,.,TRBV5-4,14,CASSSDTLTGELFF,TGTGCCAGCAGTTCGGACACCCTCACCGGGGAGCTGTTTTTT
TRBJ1-3,.,.,TRBV30,15,CAWSMGRSSGNTIYF,TGTGCCTGGAGTATGGGTAGAAGCTCTGGAAACACCATATATTTT
TRBJ1-6,.,once,TRBV5-6,14,CASSLVGARSPLHF,TGTGCCAGCAGCTTGGTCGGGGCTCGATCACCCCTCCACTTT
TRBJ1-2,.,.,TRBV29-1,14,CSVGETGFDYGYTF,TGCAGCGTTGGGGAAACAGGTTTTGACTATGGCTACACCTTC